This entry describes one T cell receptor (beta chain). There are 12 residues in the CDR3. Trimming took 2 bases from V and 5 from J, leaving 6 bases between them. CDR1 and CDR2 (germline): LGHDT, YNNKEL (reference sequence). The source of the sample is a study of blood T cell repertoires in COVID-19. Seattle patient enrollment occurred during active infection, with longitudinal follow-up thereafter. TCRdb keeps only in-frame clones here, not all; method: immunoSEQ multiplex PCR. The repertoire has about 62,000 clones, around 91% of them found once; the top ten carry approximately 20%. Source material: peripheral blood. This clonotype originated in a woman aged 55 to 70 with COVID-19, enrolled during active disease. The chain employs TRBV3-1 (or the pseudogene TRBV3-2) and TRBJ2-5; D not certain. In DNA form, the CDR3 reads TGTGCCAGCAGCCAAATCGAGGAGACCCAGTACTTC. Amino acids: CASSQIEETQYF.